The rows below give T cell receptor beta chains drawn from one sample of a study of blood T cell repertoires in COVID-19. Clones were read by immunoSEQ multiplex PCR, and TCRdb kept only the in-frame ones, dropping some. This table holds about 150,000 clones, approximately 80% found once. Material: peripheral blood. The receptors originated from a woman between 50 and 59 years old with acute or convalescent COVID-19. The CDR3 runs from the conserved cysteine through the conserved F or W. D genes are given only for firm matches. Only part of the rows carry a size: once, few, many, or a class if the clone is expanded.

D gene | J gene | clone size | V gene | CDR3 protein | CDR3 DNA
- | TRBJ2-1 | few | TRBV2 | CASSTGTSSYNEQFF | TGTGCCAGCAGCACCGGGACAAGCTCCTACAATGAGCAGTTCTTC
- | TRBJ2-2 | - | TRBV7-2 | CASSLVPRDTGELFF | TGTGCCAGCAGCTTAGTACCGCGGGACACCGGGGAGCTGTTTTTT
TRBD1 | TRBJ1-1 | once | TRBV5-4 | CASSWQGANTEAFF | TGTGCCAGCAGCTGGCAGGGGGCAAACACTGAAGCTTTCTTT
TRBD1 | TRBJ2-5 | - | TRBV7-9 | CASSLTGVKETQYF | TGTGCCAGCAGCCTGACAGGGGTAAAAGAGACCCAGTACTTC
- | TRBJ2-1 | - | TRBV19 | CASRDRQLQASYNEQFF | TGTGCCAGTAGGGATCGACAGCTCCAAGCAAGCTACAATGAGCAGTTCTTC
TRBD1 | TRBJ1-4 | - | TRBV6-1 | CASSELGGQTGKLFF | TGTGCCAGCAGTGAACTCGGGGGACAGACTGGAAAACTGTTTTTT
- | TRBJ2-1 | - | TRBV3-1/TRBV3-2 | CASSQRGGYSYNEQFF | TGTGCCAGCAGCCAGCGTGGCGGCTACTCCTACAATGAGCAGTTCTTC
TRBD1 | TRBJ2-3 | few | TRBV20-1 | CSATHGQGEYF | TGCAGTGCTACCCACGGACAGGGAGAGTATTTT
TRBD2 | TRBJ2-1 | once | TRBV7-2 | CASSLHRTSGGAFNEQFF | TGTGCCAGCAGCTTACATAGGACTAGCGGGGGGGCCTTCAATGAGCAGTTCTTC
- | TRBJ2-5 | - | TRBV6-6 | CASSYLRGGEETQYF | TGTGCCAGCAGTTACCTACGGGGAGGTGAGGAGACCCAGTACTTC
TRBD1 | TRBJ2-7 | - | TRBV13 | CASSSSGQGTREQYF | TGTGCCAGCAGCTCCTCCGGACAGGGGACGAGAGAGCAGTACTTC
TRBD2 | TRBJ2-7 | few | TRBV7-2 | CASSLAGLAAYEQYF | TGTGCCAGCAGCTTAGCGGGACTAGCGGCCTACGAGCAGTACTTC
TRBD1 | TRBJ1-3 | - | TRBV5-6 | CASSFLDRVGGNTIYF | TGTGCCAGCAGCTTTTTGGACAGGGTGGGCGGAAACACCATATATTTT
- | TRBJ1-1 | - | TRBV10-1 | CASSEYGEAEAFF | TGCGCCAGCAGTGAGTATGGTGAAGCCGAAGCTTTCTTT
TRBD1 | TRBJ2-5 | - | TRBV6-1 | CASSEAEPGQGTSYYTQETQYF | TGTGCCAGCAGTGAAGCGGAACCGGGACAGGGTACCTCTTACTATACCCAAGAGACCCAGTACTTC
- | TRBJ2-1 | - | TRBV5-1 | CASSFIGASYNEQFF | TGCGCCAGCAGCTTCATAGGGGCCTCCTACAATGAGCAGTTCTTC
TRBD1 | TRBJ1-1 | - | TRBV10-3 | CAISEPDRALNTEAFF | TGTGCCATCAGTGAGCCGGACAGGGCACTGAACACTGAAGCTTTCTTT
- | TRBJ1-2 | - | TRBV7-2 | CASSLAEGFGRNYGYTF | TGTGCCAGCAGCTTAGCGGAGGGTTTCGGCAGGAACTATGGCTACACCTTC
- | TRBJ1-6 | - | TRBV5-6 | CASSITIGGADNSPLHF | TGTGCCAGCAGCATAACGATAGGTGGGGCAGATAATTCACCCCTCCACTTT
- | TRBJ1-2 | - | TRBV19 | CASSIEEGNYGYTF | TGTGCCAGTAGTATAGAGGAGGGGAACTATGGCTACACCTTC
TRBD2 | TRBJ2-2 | many | TRBV5-6 | CASLTSRTGELFF | TGTGCCAGTTTGACTAGCCGCACCGGGGAGCTGTTTTTT
TRBD2 | TRBJ2-3 | - | TRBV5-1 | CASSLASGGSTDTQYF | TGCGCCAGCAGCTTGGCCAGCGGGGGATCCACAGATACGCAGTATTTT
TRBD1 | TRBJ1-1 | - | TRBV6-2/TRBV6-3 | CASSPGQPVAEAFF | TGTGCCAGCAGTCCGGGACAGCCGGTCGCTGAAGCTTTCTTT
- | TRBJ2-1 | - | TRBV19 | CASSKNRDEQFF | TGTGCCAGTAGTAAGAATAGAGATGAGCAGTTCTTC
- | TRBJ1-6 | - | TRBV2 | CASKDSNSPLHF | TGTGCCAGCAAGGACTCTAATTCACCCCTCCACTTT
TRBD1 | TRBJ2-7 | - | TRBV18 | CASSLTTGQKIYEQYF | TGTGCCAGCTCACTTACAACGGGACAGAAAATCTACGAGCAGTACTTC
TRBD1 | TRBJ2-2 | - | TRBV10-3 | CAISRDSRAGELFF | TGTGCCATCAGCCGGGACAGTCGCGCCGGGGAGCTGTTTTTT
TRBD2 | TRBJ2-7 | - | TRBV2 | CASSGTSGSTYEQYF | TGTGCCAGCAGCGGGACTAGCGGGAGTACCTACGAGCAGTACTTC
TRBD1 | TRBJ1-6 | - | TRBV19 | CASTTPRGTAHSPLHF | TGTGCCAGTACCACCCCCCGGGGGACAGCCCACTCACCCCTCCACTTT
- | TRBJ1-1 | - | TRBV7-2 | CASSSDRLNTEAFF | TGTGCCAGCAGCTCGGACAGATTGAACACTGAAGCTTTCTTT
- | TRBJ2-1 | - | TRBV19 | CASSIGVYNEQFF | TGTGCCAGTAGTATCGGTGTCTACAATGAGCAGTTCTTC
TRBD1 | TRBJ1-5 | - | TRBV6-2/TRBV6-3 | CASSSGKDRARAVPQHF | TGTGCCAGCAGTTCCGGTAAGGACAGGGCCCGCGCAGTCCCCCAGCATTTT
- | TRBJ1-5 | few | TRBV28 | CASNGRAQPQHF | TGTGCCAGCAATGGCAGGGCTCAGCCCCAGCATTTT
- | TRBJ2-7 | - | TRBV27 | CASSPEGIVEQYF | TGTGCCAGCAGTCCAGAGGGCATCGTCGAGCAGTACTTC
TRBD2 | TRBJ2-2 | - | TRBV7-2 | CASSGTSGGASAGELFF | TGTGCCAGCAGCGGAACTAGCGGGGGGGCTTCGGCCGGGGAGCTGTTTTTT
TRBD1 | TRBJ1-5 | - | TRBV19 | CASSPGQGSNQPQHF | TGTGCCAGTAGTCCAGGACAGGGGAGCAATCAGCCCCAGCATTTT
TRBD1 | TRBJ2-7 | - | TRBV3-1/TRBV3-2 | CASSQERVGGPYEQYF | TGTGCCAGCAGCCAAGAAAGAGTAGGGGGCCCCTACGAGCAGTACTTC
TRBD1 | TRBJ1-4 | - | TRBV7-9 | CASRKTGQNEKLFF | TGTGCCAGCAGGAAGACAGGGCAGAATGAAAAACTGTTTTTT
- | TRBJ2-7 | - | TRBV14 | CASSQDGQYYEQYF | TGTGCCAGCAGCCAAGATGGCCAGTACTACGAGCAGTACTTC
- | TRBJ1-2 | - | TRBV4-3 | CASSQDSAHLANYGYTF | TGCGCCAGCAGCCAAGATAGCGCCCACCTCGCTAACTATGGCTACACCTTC
- | TRBJ1-2 | - | TRBV7-2 | CASSPFVATGPNYGYTF | TGTGCCAGCAGCCCCTTCGTCGCTACAGGGCCCAACTATGGCTACACCTTC
TRBD1 | TRBJ1-3 | - | TRBV9 | CASSAMDRAITNSGNTIYF | TGTGCCAGCAGCGCGATGGACAGGGCGATTACCAACTCTGGAAACACCATATATTTT
- | TRBJ2-5 | - | TRBV6-5 | CASTSGSGEETQYF | TGTGCCAGCACCTCAGGGTCGGGGGAGGAGACCCAGTACTTC
- | TRBJ1-1 | once | TRBV30 | CAWREGLMNTEAFF | TGTGCCTGGAGGGAGGGACTGATGAACACTGAAGCTTTCTTT
TRBD1 | TRBJ2-7 | - | TRBV28 | CASSAGTALEQYF | TGTGCCAGCAGCGCCGGGACAGCACTCGAGCAGTACTTC
TRBD1 | TRBJ1-2 | - | TRBV6-5 | CASRKDRVAGYTF | TGTGCCAGCAGGAAAGACAGGGTAGCTGGCTACACCTTC
- | TRBJ2-3 | - | TRBV5-6 | CASSGGSNPSDTQYF | TGTGCCAGCAGCGGAGGGTCCAACCCGTCCGATACGCAGTATTTT
- | TRBJ2-7 | - | TRBV15 | CATSRDMGGKNEQYF | TGTGCCACCAGCAGAGATATGGGCGGGAAGAACGAGCAGTACTTC
TRBD1 | TRBJ2-1 | - | TRBV24-1 | CATSASGTGRYNEQFF | TGTGCCACCAGTGCATCCGGGACAGGGAGGTACAATGAGCAGTTCTTC
TRBD2 | TRBJ2-1 | - | TRBV7-2 | CASSRTSGRYNEQFF | TGTGCCAGCAGCCGGACTAGCGGGAGATACAATGAGCAGTTCTTC
- | TRBJ2-1 | - | TRBV30 | CAWSVSIVRGEQFF | TGTGCCTGGAGTGTATCTATCGTAAGGGGCGAGCAGTTCTTC
TRBD1 | TRBJ2-3 | - | TRBV10-1 | CASSESTGGWDTQYF | TGCGCCAGCAGTGAGTCGACAGGGGGATGGGATACGCAGTATTTT
TRBD1 | TRBJ1-6 | - | TRBV9 | CASSVRDSSNSPLHF | TGTGCCAGCAGCGTTCGGGACAGCAGCAATTCACCCCTCCACTTT
TRBD1 | TRBJ2-5 | - | TRBV2 | CASSRGGGQGETQYF | TGTGCCAGCAGTCGAGGCGGTGGACAGGGGGAGACCCAGTACTTC
TRBD2 | TRBJ2-7 | - | TRBV4-1 | CASSRSILAGGDLSYEQYF | TGCGCCAGCAGCCGATCGATACTAGCGGGGGGGGATCTCTCCTACGAGCAGTACTTC